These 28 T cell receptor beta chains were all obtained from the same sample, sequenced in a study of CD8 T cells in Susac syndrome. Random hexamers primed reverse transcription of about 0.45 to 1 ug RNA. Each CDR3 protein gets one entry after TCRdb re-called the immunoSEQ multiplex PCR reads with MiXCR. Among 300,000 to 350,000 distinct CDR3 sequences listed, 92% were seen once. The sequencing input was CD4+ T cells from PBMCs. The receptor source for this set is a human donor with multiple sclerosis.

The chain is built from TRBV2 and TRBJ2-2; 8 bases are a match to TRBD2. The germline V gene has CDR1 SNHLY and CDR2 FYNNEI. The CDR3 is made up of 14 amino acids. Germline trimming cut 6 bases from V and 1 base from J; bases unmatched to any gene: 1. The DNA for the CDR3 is TGTGCCAGCAGGCGGGGGGAGAACACCGGGGAGCTGTTTTTT. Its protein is CASRRGENTGELFF.

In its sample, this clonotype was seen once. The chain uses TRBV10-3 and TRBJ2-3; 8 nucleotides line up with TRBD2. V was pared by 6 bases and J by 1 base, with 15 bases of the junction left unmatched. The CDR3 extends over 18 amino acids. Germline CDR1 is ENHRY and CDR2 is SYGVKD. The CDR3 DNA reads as TGTGCCATCAGCCCCCTCGGGGGGGGCGGTGGCGGCACAGATACGCAGTATTTT. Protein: CAISPLGGGGGGTDTQYF.

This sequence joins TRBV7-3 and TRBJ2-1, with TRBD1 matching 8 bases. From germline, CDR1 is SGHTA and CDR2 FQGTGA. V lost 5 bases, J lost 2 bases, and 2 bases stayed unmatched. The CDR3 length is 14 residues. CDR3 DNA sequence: TGTGCCAGCAGCGGACAGGGTCCCTACAATGAGCAGTTCTTC. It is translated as CASSGQGPYNEQFF.

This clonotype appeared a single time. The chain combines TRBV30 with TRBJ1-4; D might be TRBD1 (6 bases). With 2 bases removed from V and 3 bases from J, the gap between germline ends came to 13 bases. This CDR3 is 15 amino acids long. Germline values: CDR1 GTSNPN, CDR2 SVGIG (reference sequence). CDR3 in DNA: TGTGCCTGGAGTTCCGGGGGACACTCTAATGAAAAACTGTTTTTT. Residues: CAWSSGGHSNEKLFF. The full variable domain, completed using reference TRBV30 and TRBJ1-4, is SQTIHQWPATLVQPVGSPLSLECTVEGTSNPNLYWYRQAAGRGLQLLFYSVGIGQISSEVPQNLSASRPQDRQFILSSKKLLLSDSGFYLCAWSSGGHSNEKLFFGSGTQLSVL.

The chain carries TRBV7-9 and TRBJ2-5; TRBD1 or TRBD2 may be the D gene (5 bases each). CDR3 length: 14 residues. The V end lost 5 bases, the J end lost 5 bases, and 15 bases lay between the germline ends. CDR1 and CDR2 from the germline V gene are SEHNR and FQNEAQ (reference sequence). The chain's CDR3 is CASSHPGNRETQYF. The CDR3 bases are TGTGCCAGCAGCCATCCGGGGAACAGGGAGACCCAGTACTTC.

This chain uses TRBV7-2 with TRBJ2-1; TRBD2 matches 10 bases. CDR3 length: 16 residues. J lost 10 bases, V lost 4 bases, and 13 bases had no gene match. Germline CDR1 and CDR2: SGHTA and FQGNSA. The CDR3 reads CASSSSGTSAFGEQFF. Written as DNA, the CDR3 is TGTGCCAGCAGCTCATCCGGGACTAGCGCATTCGGAGAGCAGTTCTTC.

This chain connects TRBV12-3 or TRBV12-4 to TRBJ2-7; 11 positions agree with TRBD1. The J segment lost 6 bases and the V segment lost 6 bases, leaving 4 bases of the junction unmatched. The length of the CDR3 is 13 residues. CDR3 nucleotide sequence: TGTGCCAGCAGAAGGGACAGGGGGACCGAGCAGTACTTC. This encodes CASRRDRGTEQYF.

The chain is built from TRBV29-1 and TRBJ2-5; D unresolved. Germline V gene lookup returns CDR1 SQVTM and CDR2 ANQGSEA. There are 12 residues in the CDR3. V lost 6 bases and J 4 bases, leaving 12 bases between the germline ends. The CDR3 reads CSVADSGETQYF. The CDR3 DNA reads TGCAGCGTGGCGGATTCGGGAGAGACCCAGTACTTC.

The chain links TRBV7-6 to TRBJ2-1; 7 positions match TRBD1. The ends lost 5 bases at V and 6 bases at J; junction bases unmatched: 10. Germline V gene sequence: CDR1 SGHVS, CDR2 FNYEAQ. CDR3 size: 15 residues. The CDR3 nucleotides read TGTGCCAGCAGCCCAACAGGGGCGGCGAGCAATGAGCAGTTCTTC. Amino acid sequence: CASSPTGAASNEQFF.

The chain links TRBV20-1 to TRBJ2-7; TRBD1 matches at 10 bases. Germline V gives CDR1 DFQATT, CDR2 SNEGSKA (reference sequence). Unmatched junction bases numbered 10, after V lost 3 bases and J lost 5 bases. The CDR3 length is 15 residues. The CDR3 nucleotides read TGCAGTGCTAGGGGACCGGGACAGGGGTATCACGAGCAGTACTTC. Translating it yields CSARGPGQGYHEQYF.

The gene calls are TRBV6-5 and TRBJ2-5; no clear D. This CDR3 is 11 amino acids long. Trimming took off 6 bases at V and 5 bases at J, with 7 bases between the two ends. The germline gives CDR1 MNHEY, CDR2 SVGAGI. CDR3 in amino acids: CASSRSETQYF. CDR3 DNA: TGTGCCAGCAGCCGGTCGGAGACCCAGTACTTC.

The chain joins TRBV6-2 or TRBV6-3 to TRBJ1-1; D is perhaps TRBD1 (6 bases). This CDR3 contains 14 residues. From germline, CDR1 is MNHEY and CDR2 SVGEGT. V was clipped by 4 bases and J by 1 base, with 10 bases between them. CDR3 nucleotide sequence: TGTGCCAGCAGTTCCAACAGGGCGAACACTGAAGCTTTCTTT. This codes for CASSSNRANTEAFF.

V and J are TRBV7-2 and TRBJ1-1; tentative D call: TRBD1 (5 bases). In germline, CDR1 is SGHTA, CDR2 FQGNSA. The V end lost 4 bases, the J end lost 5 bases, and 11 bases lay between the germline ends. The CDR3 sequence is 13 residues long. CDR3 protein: CASSSQEGTEAFF. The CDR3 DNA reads TGTGCCAGCAGCTCCCAGGAGGGGACTGAAGCTTTCTTT.

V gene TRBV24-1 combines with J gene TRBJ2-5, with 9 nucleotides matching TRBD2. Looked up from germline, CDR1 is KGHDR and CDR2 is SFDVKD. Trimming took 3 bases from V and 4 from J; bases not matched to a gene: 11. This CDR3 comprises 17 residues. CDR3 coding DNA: TGTGCCACCAGTGATACCACGACGGCGGGAGGGGTAGAGACCCAGTACTTC. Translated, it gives CATSDTTTAGGVETQYF.

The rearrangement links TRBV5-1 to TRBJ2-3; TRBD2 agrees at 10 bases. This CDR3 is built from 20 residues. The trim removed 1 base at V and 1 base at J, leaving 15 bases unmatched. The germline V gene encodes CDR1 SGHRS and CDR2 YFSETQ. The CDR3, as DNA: TGCGCCAGCAGCTTGCAGACAGCGGGGGGGTCCTTAGGAGGCACAGATACGCAGTATTTT. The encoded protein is CASSLQTAGGSLGGTDTQYF. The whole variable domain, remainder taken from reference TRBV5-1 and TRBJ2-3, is KAGVTQTPRYLIKTRGQQVTLSCSPISGHRSVSWYQQTPGQGLQFLFEYFSETQRNKGNFPGRFSGRQFSNSRSEMNVSTLELGDSALYLCASSLQTAGGSLGGTDTQYFGPGTRLTVL.

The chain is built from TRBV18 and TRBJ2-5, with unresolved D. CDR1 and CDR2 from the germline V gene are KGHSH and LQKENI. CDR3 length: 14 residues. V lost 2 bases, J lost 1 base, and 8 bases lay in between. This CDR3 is CASSPRYSQETQYF. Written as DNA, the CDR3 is TGTGCCAGCTCACCAAGATACAGCCAAGAGACCCAGTACTTC. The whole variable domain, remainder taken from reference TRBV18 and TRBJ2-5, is NAGVMQNPRHLVRRRGQEARLRCSPMKGHSHVYWYRQLPEEGLKFMVYLQKENIIDESGMPKERFSAEFPKEGPSILRIQQVVRGDSAAYFCASSPRYSQETQYFGPGTRLLVL.

The CDR3 reads CASSLGLASEQYF. CDR3 nucleotides: TGTGCCAGCAGCTTGGGACTAGCGTCCGAGCAGTACTTC. The chain recombines TRBV7-6 with TRBJ2-7; 10 positions match TRBD2. CDR3 size: 13 residues. Germline CDR1 SGHVS, CDR2 FNYEAQ. Trimming at V came to 3 bases and at J to 6 bases, leaving 2 bases not matched to a gene.

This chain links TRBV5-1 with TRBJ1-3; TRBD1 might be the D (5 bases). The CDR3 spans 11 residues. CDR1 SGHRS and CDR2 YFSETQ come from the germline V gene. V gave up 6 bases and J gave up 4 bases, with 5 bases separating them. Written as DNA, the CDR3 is TGCGCCAGCAAGGGGGGAAACACCATATATTTT. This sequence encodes CASKGGNTIYF.

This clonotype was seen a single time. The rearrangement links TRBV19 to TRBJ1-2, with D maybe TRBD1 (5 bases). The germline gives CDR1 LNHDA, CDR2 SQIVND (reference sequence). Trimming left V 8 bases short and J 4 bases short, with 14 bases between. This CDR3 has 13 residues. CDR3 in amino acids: CASAPGTLYGYTF. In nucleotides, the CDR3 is TGTGCCAGTGCTCCAGGGACCCTCTATGGCTACACCTTC.

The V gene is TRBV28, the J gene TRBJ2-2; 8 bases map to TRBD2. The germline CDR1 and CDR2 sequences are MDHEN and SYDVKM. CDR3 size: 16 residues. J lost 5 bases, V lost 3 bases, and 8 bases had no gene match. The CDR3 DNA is TGTGCCAGCAGTTTTCTCGGCGGGAGGAGAACCGGGGAGCTGTTTTTT. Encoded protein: CASSFLGGRRTGELFF.

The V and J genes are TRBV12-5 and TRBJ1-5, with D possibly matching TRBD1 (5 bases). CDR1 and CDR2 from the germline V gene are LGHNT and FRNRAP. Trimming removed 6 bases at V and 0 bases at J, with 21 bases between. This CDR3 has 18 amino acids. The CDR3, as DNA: TGTGCTAGTGGCACCCAGGGTAGAGGCTTGCATAGCAATCAGCCCCAGCATTTT. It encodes CASGTQGRGLHSNQPQHF.

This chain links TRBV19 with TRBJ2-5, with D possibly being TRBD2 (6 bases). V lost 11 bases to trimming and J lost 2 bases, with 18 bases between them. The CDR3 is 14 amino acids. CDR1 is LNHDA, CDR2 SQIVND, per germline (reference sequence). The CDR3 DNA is TGTGCCGACCATCTCCGGGGGTGGCAAGAGACCCAGTACTTC. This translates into CADHLRGWQETQYF.

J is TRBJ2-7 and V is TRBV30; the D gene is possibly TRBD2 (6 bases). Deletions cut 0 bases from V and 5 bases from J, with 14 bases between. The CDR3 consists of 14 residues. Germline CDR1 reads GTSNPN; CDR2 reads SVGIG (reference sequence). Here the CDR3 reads CAWSVRVAEHEQYF. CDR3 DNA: TGTGCCTGGAGTGTACGGGTAGCGGAACACGAGCAGTACTTC.

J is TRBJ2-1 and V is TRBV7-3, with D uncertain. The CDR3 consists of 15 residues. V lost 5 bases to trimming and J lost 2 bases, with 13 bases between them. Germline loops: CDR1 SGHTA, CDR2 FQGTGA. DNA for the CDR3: TGTGCCAGCAGCCCGGGCGGCACCGCCTACAATGAGCAGTTCTTC. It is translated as CASSPGGTAYNEQFF.

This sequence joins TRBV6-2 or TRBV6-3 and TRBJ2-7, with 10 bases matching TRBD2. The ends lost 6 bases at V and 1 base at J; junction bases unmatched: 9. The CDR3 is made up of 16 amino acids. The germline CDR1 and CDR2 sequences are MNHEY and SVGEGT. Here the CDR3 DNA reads TGTGCCAGCAGCCCCGGACTAGCGGAGCAGTCCTACGAGCAGTACTTC. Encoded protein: CASSPGLAEQSYEQYF.

Written as DNA, the CDR3 is TGCGCCAGCAGCCAGACGGCCGGTGGGACCCAGTACTTC. Protein product: CASSQTAGGTQYF. The chain recombines TRBV4-1 with TRBJ2-5; D not certain. CDR1 and CDR2 (germline): MGHRA, YSYEKL. The V end was cut by 3 bases, the J end by 7 bases, with 12 bases between. There are 13 residues in the CDR3.

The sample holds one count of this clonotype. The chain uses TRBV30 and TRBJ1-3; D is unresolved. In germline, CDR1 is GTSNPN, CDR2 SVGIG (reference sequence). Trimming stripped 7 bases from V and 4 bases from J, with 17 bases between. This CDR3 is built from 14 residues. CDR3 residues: CASRAVGRGNTIYF. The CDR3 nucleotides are TGTGCCTCCCGCGCGGTCGGCAGGGGAAACACCATATATTTT.

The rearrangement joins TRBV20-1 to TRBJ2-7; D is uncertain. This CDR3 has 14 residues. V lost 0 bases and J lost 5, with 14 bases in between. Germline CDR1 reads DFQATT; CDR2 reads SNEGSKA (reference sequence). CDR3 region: CSARDSTGLHEQYF. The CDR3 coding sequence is TGCAGTGCTAGAGATTCGACGGGTCTCCACGAGCAGTACTTC.